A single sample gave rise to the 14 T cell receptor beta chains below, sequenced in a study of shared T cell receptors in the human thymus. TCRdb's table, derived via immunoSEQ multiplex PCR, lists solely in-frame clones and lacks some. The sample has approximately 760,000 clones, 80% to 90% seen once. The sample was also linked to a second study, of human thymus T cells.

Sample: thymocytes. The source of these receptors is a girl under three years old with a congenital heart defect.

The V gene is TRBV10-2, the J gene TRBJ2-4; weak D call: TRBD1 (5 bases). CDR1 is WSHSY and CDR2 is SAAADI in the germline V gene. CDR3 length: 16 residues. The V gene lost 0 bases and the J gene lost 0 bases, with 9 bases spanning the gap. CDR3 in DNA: TGCGCCAGCAGTGAGTCAGGGGTCCTAGCCAAAAACATTCAGTACTTC. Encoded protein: CASSESGVLAKNIQYF.

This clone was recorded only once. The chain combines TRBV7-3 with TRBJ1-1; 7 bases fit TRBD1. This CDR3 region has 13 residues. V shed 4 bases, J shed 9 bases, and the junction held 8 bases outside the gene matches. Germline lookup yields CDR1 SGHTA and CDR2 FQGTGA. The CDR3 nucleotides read TGTGCCAGCAGCTCGACCGAGGGACAGAAAGCTTTCTTT. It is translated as CASSSTEGQKAFF.

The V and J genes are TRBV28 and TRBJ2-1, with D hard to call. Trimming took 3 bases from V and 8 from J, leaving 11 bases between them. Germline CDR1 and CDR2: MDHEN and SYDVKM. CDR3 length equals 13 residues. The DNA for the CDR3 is TGTGCCAGCAGTTTGAGTTCTTCGGATGAGCAGTTCTTC. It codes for CASSLSSSDEQFF. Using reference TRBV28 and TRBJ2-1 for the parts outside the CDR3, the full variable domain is DVKVTQSSRYLVKRTGEKVFLECVQDMDHENMFWYRQDPGLGLRLIYFSYDVKMKEKGDIPEGYSVSREKKERFSLILESASTNQTSMYLCASSLSSSDEQFFGPGTRLTVL.

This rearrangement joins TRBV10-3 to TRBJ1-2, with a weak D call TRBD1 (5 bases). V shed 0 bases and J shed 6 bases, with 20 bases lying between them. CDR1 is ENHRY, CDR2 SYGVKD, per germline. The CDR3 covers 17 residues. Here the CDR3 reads CAISESRFGQGENGYTF. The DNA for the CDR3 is TGTGCCATCAGTGAGTCGAGATTTGGTCAGGGTGAGAATGGCTACACCTTC.

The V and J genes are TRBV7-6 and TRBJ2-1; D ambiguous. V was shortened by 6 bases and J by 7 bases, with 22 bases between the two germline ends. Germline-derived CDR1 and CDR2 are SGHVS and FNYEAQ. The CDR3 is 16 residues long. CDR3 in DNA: TGTGCCAGCAGTCAAGCCGCTCCCAGCCGACTGAATGAGCAGTTCTTC. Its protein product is CASSQAAPSRLNEQFF.

For the CDR3, the DNA is TGTGCCTGGAGCCTTAGCGAAGATGAGCAGTTCTTC. Translated: CAWSLSEDEQFF. The chain has TRBV30 and TRBJ2-1, with a tentative D call TRBD2 (5 bases). The length of the CDR3 is 12 residues. V was clipped by 3 bases and J by 8 bases, with 11 bases between them. Germline V gives CDR1 GTSNPN, CDR2 SVGIG (reference sequence).

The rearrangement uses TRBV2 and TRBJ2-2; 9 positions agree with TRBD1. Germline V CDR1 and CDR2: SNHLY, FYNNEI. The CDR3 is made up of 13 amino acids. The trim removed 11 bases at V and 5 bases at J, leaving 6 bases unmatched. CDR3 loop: CARKDRGTGELFF. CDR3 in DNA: TGTGCCCGAAAGGACAGGGGTACCGGGGAGCTGTTTTTT.

The CDR3 region has the DNA TGTGCCAGCAGCTCGGGACAGGGCTATGGCTACACCTTC. Translated: CASSSGQGYGYTF. The chain carries TRBV7-9 and TRBJ1-2; 9 nucleotides match TRBD1. Unmatched junction bases numbered 1, after V lost 4 bases and J lost 4 bases. Per the germline V gene, CDR1 is SEHNR and CDR2 is FQNEAQ (reference sequence). This CDR3 is 13 amino acids long.

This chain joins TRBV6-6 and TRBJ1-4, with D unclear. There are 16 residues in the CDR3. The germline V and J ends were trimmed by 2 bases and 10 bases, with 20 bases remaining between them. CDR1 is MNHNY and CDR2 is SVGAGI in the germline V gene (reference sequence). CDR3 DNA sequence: TGTGCCAGCAGTTACACCGGGAGGGTAATGATAGGAAAACTGTTTTTT. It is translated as CASSYTGRVMIGKLFF.

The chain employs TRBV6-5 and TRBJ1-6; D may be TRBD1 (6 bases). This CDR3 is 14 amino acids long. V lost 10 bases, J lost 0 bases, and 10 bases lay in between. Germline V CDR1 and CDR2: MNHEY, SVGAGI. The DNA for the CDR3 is TGTGCCACCTCAGGGGACTCCTATAATTCACCCCTCCACTTT. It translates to CATSGDSYNSPLHF.

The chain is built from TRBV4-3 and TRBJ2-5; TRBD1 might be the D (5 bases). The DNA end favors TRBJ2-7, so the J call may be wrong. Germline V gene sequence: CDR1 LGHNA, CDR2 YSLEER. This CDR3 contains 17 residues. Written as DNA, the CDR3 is TGCGCCAGCAGCCAAGATTGTGTACAGGCCAAAACCTACGAGCAGTACTTC. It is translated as CASSQDCVQAKTYEQYF.

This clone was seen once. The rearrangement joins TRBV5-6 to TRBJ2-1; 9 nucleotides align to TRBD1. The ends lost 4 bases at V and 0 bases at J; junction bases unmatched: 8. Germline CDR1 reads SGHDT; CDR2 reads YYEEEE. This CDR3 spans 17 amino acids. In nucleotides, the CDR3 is TGTGCCAGCAGCCCACAGGGGGCCCTTATCTCCTACAATGAGCAGTTCTTC. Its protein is CASSPQGALISYNEQFF.

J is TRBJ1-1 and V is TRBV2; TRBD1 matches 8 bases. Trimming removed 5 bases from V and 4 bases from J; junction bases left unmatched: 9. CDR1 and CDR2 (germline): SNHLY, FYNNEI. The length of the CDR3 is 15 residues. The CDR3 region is CASSPRQGSGTEAFF. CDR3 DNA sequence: TGTGCCAGCAGTCCAAGACAGGGGTCGGGCACTGAAGCTTTCTTT.

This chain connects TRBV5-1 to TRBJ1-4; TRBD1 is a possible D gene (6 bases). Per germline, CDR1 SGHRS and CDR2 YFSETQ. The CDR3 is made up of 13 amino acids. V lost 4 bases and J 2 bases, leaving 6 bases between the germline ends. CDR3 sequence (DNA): TGCGCCAGCAGCGACAGGACTAATGAAAAACTGTTTTTT. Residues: CASSDRTNEKLFF.